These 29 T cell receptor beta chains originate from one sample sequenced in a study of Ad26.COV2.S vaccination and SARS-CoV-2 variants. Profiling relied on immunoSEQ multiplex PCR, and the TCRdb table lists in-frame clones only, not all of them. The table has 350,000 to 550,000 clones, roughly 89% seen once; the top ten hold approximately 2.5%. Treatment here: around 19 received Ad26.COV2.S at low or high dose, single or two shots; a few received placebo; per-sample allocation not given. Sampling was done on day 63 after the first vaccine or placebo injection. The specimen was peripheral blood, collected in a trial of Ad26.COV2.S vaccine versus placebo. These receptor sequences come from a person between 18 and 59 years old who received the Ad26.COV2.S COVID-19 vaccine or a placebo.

The CDR3 DNA is TGTGCCAGCAGCGCCGGACAGGGAAGCGCTTCACCCCTCCACTTT. Its protein product is CASSAGQGSASPLHF. The V and J genes are TRBV2 and TRBJ1-6, with 8 bases identical to TRBD1. The germline V gene has CDR1 SNHLY and CDR2 FYNNEI. V shed 6 bases and J 9 bases; nucleotides not matched to a gene: 10. This CDR3 region has 15 residues.

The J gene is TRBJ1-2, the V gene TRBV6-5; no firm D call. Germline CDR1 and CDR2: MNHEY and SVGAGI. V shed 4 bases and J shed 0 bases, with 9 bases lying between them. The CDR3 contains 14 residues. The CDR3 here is CASSSSGSNYGYTF. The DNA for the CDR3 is TGTGCCAGCAGTTCATCAGGTTCTAACTATGGCTACACCTTC.

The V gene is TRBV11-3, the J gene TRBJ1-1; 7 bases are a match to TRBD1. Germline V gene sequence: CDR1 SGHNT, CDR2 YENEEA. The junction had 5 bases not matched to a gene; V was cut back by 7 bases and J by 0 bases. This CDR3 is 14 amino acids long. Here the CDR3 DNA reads TGTGCCAGCACCACGACAGGGCTGAACACTGAAGCTTTCTTT. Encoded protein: CASTTTGLNTEAFF.

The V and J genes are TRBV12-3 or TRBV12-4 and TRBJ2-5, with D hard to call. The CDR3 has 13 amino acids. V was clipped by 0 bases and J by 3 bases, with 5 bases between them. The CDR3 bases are TGTGCCAGCAGTTTAGCGCATGAAGAGACCCAGTACTTC. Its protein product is CASSLAHEETQYF.

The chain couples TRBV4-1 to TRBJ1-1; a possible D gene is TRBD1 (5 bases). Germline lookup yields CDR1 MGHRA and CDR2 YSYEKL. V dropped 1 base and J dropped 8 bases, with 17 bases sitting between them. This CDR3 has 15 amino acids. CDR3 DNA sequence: TGCGCCAGCAGCCAAGTAGGAGCGGGGCGGAGGGAAGCTTTCTTT. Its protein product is CASSQVGAGRREAFF.

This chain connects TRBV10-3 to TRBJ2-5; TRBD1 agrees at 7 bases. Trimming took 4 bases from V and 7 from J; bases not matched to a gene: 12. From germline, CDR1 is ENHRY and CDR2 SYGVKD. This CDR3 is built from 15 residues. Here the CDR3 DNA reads TGTGCCATCAGTGCCCCCTGGGCAGGGGGAGCGACCCAGTACTTC. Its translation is CAISAPWAGGATQYF.

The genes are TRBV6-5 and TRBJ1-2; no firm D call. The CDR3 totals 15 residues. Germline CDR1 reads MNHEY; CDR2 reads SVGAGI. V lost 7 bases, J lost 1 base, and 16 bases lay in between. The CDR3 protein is CASTGVRVGNYGYTF. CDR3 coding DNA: TGTGCCAGCACAGGCGTAAGGGTTGGTAACTATGGCTACACCTTC.

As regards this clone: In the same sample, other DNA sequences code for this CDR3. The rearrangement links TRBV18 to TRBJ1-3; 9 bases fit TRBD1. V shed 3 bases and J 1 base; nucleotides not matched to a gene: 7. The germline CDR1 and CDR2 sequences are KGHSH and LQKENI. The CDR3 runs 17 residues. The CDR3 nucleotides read TGTGCCAGCTCACCGAGCCCGGGACAGGGATCTGGAAACACCATATATTTT. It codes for CASSPSPGQGSGNTIYF.

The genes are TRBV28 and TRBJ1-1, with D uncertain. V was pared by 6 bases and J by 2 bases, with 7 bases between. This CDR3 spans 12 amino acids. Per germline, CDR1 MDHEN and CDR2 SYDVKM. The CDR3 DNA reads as TGTGCCAGCAGACAAAGTAACACTGAAGCTTTCTTT. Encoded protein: CASRQSNTEAFF.

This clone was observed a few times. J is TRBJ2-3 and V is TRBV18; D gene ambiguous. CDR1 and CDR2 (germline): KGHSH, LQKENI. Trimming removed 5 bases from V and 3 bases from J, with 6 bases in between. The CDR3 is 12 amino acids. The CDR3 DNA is TGTGCCAGCTCATCCCGTACAGATACGCAGTATTTT. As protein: CASSSRTDTQYF.

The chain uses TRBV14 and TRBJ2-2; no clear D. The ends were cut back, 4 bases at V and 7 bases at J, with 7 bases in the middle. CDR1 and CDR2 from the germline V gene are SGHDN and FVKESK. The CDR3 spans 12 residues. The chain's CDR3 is CASSPWGGELFF. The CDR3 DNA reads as TGTGCCAGCAGCCCTTGGGGCGGGGAGCTGTTTTTT. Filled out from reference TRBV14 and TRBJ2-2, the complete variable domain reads EAGVTQFPSHSVIEKGQTVTLRCDPISGHDNLYWYRRVMGKEIKFLLHFVKESKQDESGMPNNRFLAERTGGTYSTLKVQPAELEDSGVYFCASSPWGGELFFGEGSRLTVL.

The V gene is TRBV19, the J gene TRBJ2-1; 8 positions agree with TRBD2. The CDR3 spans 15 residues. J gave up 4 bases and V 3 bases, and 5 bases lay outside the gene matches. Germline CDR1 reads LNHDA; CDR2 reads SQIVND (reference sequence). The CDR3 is CASSISGGGYNEQFF. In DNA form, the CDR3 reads TGTGCCAGTAGTATCTCGGGAGGGGGATACAATGAGCAGTTCTTC.

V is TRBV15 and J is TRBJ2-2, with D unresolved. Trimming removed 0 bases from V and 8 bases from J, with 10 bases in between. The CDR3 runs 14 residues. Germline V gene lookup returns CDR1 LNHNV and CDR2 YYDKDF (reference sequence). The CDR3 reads CATSRDLDWGELFF. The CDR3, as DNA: TGTGCCACCAGCAGAGATTTGGATTGGGGGGAGCTGTTTTTT.

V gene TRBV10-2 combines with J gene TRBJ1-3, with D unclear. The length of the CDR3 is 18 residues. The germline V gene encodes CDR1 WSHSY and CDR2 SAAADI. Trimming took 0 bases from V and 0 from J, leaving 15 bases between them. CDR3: CASSESIRRPLSGNTIYF. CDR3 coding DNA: TGCGCCAGCAGTGAGTCGATTCGCCGGCCCCTCTCTGGAAACACCATATATTTT.

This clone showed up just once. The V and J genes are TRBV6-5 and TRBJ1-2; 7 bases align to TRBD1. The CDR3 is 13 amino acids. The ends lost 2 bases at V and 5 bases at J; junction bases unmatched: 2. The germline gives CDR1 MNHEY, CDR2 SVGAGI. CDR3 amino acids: CASSYHRGYGYTF. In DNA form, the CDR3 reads TGTGCCAGCAGTTACCACAGGGGTTATGGCTACACCTTC.

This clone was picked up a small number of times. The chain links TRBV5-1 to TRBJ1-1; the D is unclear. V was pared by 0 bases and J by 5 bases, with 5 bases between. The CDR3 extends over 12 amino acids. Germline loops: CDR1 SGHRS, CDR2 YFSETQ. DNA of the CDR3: TGCGCCAGCAGCTTGGTAGGGACTGAAGCTTTCTTT. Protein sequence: CASSLVGTEAFF.

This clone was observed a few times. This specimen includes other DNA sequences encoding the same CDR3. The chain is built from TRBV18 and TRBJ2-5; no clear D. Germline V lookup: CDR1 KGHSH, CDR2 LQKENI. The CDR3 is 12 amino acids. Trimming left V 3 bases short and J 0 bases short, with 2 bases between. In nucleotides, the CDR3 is TGTGCCAGCTCACCCAACCAAGAGACCCAGTACTTC. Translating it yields CASSPNQETQYF.

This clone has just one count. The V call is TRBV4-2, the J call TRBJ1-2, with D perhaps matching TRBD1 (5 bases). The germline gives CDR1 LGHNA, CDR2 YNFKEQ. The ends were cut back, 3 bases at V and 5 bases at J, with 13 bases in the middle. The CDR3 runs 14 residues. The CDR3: CASSHPDSLYGYTF. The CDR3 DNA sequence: TGTGCCAGCAGCCACCCTGACAGTTTATATGGCTACACCTTC.

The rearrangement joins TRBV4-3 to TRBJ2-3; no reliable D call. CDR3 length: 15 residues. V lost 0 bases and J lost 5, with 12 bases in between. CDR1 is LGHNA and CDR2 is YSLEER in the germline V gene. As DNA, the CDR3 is TGCGCCAGCAGCCAAGACCTACTACTCAGAGATACGCAGTATTTT. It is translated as CASSQDLLLRDTQYF.

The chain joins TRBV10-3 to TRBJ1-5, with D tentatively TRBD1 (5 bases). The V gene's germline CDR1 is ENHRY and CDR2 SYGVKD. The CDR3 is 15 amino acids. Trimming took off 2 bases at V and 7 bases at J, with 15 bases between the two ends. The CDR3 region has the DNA TGTGCCATCAGTGAGGGCTGGGGGGACGCGCAGCCCCAGCATTTT. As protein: CAISEGWGDAQPQHF.

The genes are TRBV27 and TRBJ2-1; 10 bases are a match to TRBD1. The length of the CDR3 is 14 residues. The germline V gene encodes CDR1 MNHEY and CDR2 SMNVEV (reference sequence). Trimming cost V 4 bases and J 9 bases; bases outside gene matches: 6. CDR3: CASSWDRGQFEQFF. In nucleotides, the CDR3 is TGTGCCAGCAGTTGGGACAGGGGACAATTTGAGCAGTTCTTC.

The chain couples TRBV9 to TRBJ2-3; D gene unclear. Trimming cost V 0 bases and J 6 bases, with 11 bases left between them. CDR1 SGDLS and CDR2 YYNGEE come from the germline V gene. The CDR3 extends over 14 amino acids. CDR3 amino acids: CASSVEGYLDTQYF. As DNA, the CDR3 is TGTGCCAGCAGCGTAGAAGGCTATTTGGATACGCAGTATTTT.

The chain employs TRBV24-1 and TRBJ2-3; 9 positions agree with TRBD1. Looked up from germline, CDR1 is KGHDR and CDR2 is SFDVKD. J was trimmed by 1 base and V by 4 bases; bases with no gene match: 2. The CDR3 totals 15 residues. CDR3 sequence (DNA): TGTGCCACCAGTGACCGGGACAGGGGCACAGATACGCAGTATTTT. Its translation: CATSDRDRGTDTQYF.

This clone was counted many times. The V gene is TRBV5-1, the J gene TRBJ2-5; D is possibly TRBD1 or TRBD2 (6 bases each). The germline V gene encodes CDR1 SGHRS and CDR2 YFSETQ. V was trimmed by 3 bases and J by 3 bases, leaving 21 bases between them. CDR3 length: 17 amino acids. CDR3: CASSSQGGGLAEETQYF. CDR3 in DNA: TGCGCCAGCAGCTCCCAAGGAGGGGGGCTTGCAGAAGAGACCCAGTACTTC.

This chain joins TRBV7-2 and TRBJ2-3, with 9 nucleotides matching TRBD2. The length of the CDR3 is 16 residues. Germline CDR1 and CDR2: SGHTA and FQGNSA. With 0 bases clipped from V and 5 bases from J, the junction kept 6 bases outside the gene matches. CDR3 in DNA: TGTGCCAGCAGCTTAGCCAGCGGGAGGCCGGGAGATACGCAGTATTTT. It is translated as CASSLASGRPGDTQYF.

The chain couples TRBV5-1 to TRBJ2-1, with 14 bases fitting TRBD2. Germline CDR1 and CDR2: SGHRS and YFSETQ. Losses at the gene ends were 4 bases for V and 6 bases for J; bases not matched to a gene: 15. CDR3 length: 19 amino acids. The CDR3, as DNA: TGCGCCAGCAGCCCCGGGACTAGCGGGAGTTTCGACAGGTTCAATGAGCAGTTCTTC. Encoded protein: CASSPGTSGSFDRFNEQFF.

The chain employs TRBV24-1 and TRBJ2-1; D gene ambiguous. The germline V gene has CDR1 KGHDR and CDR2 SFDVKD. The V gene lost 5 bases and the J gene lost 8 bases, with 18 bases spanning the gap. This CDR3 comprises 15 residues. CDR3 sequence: CATSGSGLTLDEQFF. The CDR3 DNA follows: TGTGCCACCAGTGGGTCCGGCCTTACGCTCGATGAGCAGTTCTTC.

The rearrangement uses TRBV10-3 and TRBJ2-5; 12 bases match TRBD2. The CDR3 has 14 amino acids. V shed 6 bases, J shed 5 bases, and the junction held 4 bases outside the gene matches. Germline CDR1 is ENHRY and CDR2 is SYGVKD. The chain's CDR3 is CAISGLAGRETQYF. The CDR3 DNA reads TGTGCCATCAGCGGACTAGCGGGGAGGGAGACCCAGTACTTC.

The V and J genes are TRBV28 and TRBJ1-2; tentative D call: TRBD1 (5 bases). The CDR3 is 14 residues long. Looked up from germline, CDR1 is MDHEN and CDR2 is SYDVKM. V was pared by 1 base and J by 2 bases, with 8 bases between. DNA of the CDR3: TGTGCCAGCAGTTTATTTCCAGGGAACTATGGCTACACCTTC. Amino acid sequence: CASSLFPGNYGYTF.